This T cell receptor (beta chain) was documented in a study of T cell responses to AZD1222 COVID-19 vaccine. Study-wide results and caveats: CD4 TCRs covered the whole spike, strongest at regions 160-218 and 743-854. Sampled repertoires all dated from after the peak T cell response. Just five to seven people given AZD1222 tested seropositive at baseline. After two AZD1222 doses, spike-specific TCR breadth and depth rose versus day 0.

Points on this clone: Its antigen is unknown.

Only in-frame clones appear in the TCRdb table, and some are missing; sequencing was by immunoSEQ multiplex PCR. This sample has about 140,000 clones, with roughly 90% found just once. Germline CDR1 reads SGHVS; CDR2 reads FQNEAQ. The CDR3 covers 14 residues. V lost 5 bases and J lost 1, with 11 bases in between. Sequenced material: peripheral blood, taken on day 0 of AZD1222 vaccination. The chain carries TRBV7-8 and TRBJ1-1; no reliable D call. This receptor was identified in an adult in good health. The CDR3 region is CASSTQAQNTEAFF. The DNA for the CDR3 is TGTGCCAGCAGCACCCAGGCCCAGAACACTGAAGCTTTCTTT.